These T cell receptor beta chains were read from a single sample in a study of beta chain features in type 1 diabetes. The table came from immunoSEQ multiplex PCR; TCRdb's copy has only in-frame clones and leaves some out. The sample lists 850,000 to 900,000 clones, roughly a sixth occurring once. The sample comprised naive CD4+ T cells from blood. The receptors shown here come from a woman aged 18 to 35 in good health. Both conserved end residues are part of each CDR3. The D gene is left open where the match is weak. Only some rows state a clone size, as once, few, many or a class for expanded clones.

V gene	J gene	D gene	clone size	CDR3 protein	CDR3 DNA
TRBV27	TRBJ1-2	NA	few	CASSLEPTGNYGYTF	TGTGCCAGCAGTTTGGAACCCACAGGGAACTATGGCTACACCTTC
TRBV7-6	TRBJ1-2	NA	NA	CASSPMRGHTNYGYTF	TGTGCCAGCAGCCCCATGAGGGGACACACTAACTATGGCTACACCTTC
TRBV28	TRBJ2-3	NA	few	CASSLLGPNTQYF	TGTGCCAGCAGTTTATTGGGGCCAAATACGCAGTATTTT
TRBV5-6	TRBJ2-1	NA	few	CASSLVAISPEFF	TGTGCCAGCAGCTTGGTGGCCATCTCGCCGGAGTTCTTC
TRBV7-2	TRBJ1-2	NA	NA	CASSPTRTAPGGYTF	TGTGCCAGCAGCCCCACTCGGACAGCCCCAGGAGGCTACACCTTC
TRBV10-3	TRBJ2-7	TRBD2	few	CAISPSAGGGSSYEQYF	TGTGCCATCAGCCCCTCAGCGGGAGGGGGATCCTCCTACGAGCAGTACTTC
TRBV9	TRBJ2-1	NA	NA	CASSVGRGPYNEQFF	TGTGCCAGCAGCGTCGGCAGGGGACCTTACAATGAGCAGTTCTTC
TRBV6-5	TRBJ1-5	NA	few	CASKATGVLNQPQHF	TGTGCCAGCAAAGCAACGGGGGTATTAAATCAGCCCCAGCATTTT
TRBV10-3	TRBJ1-3	NA	NA	CAISERRSTGNTIYF	TGTGCCATCAGTGAGCGACGTTCGACTGGAAACACCATATATTTT
TRBV2	TRBJ2-5	NA	few	CASGPGGTQYF	TGTGCCAGCGGACCCGGGGGGACCCAGTACTTC
TRBV7-9	TRBJ2-5	NA	few	CASSSETLATQYF	TGTGCCAGCAGCTCGGAGACTCTGGCGACCCAGTACTTC
TRBV7-8	TRBJ1-5	NA	NA	CASSFTDNQPQHF	TGTGCCAGCAGCTTCACGGACAATCAGCCCCAGCATTTT
TRBV6-6	TRBJ2-7	NA	few	CASSPPRTSRPEQYF	TGTGCCAGCAGTCCTCCTAGAACTAGCCGCCCCGAGCAGTACTTC
TRBV14	TRBJ2-3	NA	few	CASSQLGTDTQYF	TGTGCCAGCAGCCAATTGGGCACAGATACGCAGTATTTT
TRBV5-1	TRBJ2-3	NA	NA	CASSPPGVDTQYF	TGCGCCAGCAGCCCCCCGGGTGTGGATACGCAGTATTTT
TRBV18	TRBJ2-1	TRBD2	NA	CASGRQSSGRWNEQFF	TGTGCCAGCGGGAGACAGTCTAGCGGGAGGTGGAATGAGCAGTTCTTC
TRBV6-5	TRBJ1-2	NA	few	CASSSTGNYGYTF	TGTGCCAGCAGTTCGACAGGCAACTATGGCTACACCTTC
TRBV10-3	TRBJ2-2	NA	few	CAIRWLTGELFF	TGTGCCATCCGGTGGCTCACCGGGGAGCTGTTTTTT
TRBV27	TRBJ2-2	NA	NA	CASSYTTGELFF	TGTGCCAGCAGTTACACAACCGGGGAGCTGTTTTTT
TRBV18	TRBJ2-1	TRBD2	NA	CASSQLAAAYNEQFF	TGTGCCAGCTCACAGCTAGCGGCAGCGTACAATGAGCAGTTCTTC
TRBV6-5	TRBJ1-1	TRBD1	few	CASREGQIKAFF	TGTGCCAGCAGAGAGGGACAGATCAAAGCTTTCTTT
TRBV25-1	TRBJ2-7	NA	few	CASSEVGYEQYF	TGTGCCAGCAGTGAAGTGGGCTACGAGCAGTACTTC
TRBV19	TRBJ2-7	NA	NA	CASSSNPRQRSSYEQYF	TGTGCCAGTAGCAGCAACCCCAGGCAGAGGAGCTCCTACGAGCAGTACTTC
TRBV7-2	TRBJ2-7	TRBD2	few	CASSLGWSGSPYEQYF	TGTGCCAGCAGCTTAGGCTGGAGCGGGAGCCCCTACGAGCAGTACTTC
TRBV14	TRBJ2-1	NA	few	CASSRGSYNEQFF	TGTGCCAGCAGCCGCGGCTCCTACAATGAGCAGTTCTTC
TRBV10-2	TRBJ2-1	TRBD1	few	CASSDHNRGLSYNEQFF	TGCGCCAGCAGTGACCACAACAGGGGGCTATCCTACAATGAGCAGTTCTTC
TRBV19	TRBJ1-5	NA	NA	CASSATWPNQPQHF	TGTGCCAGTAGTGCCACATGGCCCAATCAGCCCCAGCATTTT
TRBV9	TRBJ1-6	NA	NA	CASSVAQGASSPLHF	TGTGCCAGCAGCGTGGCACAGGGAGCGAGTTCACCCCTCCACTTT
TRBV7-3	TRBJ2-7	NA	NA	CASSLDPGSYEQYF	TGTGCCAGCAGCTTAGATCCAGGTTCCTACGAGCAGTACTTC
TRBV28	TRBJ2-3	TRBD1	few	CASSLRTGSTDTQYF	TGTGCCAGCAGTCTAAGGACAGGGAGCACAGATACGCAGTATTTT
TRBV11-2	TRBJ2-7	TRBD2	NA	CASSPSIGGAYEQYF	TGTGCCAGCAGCCCCAGTATCGGGGGGGCATACGAGCAGTACTTC
TRBV15	TRBJ2-3	TRBD2	NA	CATSRELAGITDTQYF	TGTGCCACCAGCAGAGAACTAGCGGGAATCACAGATACGCAGTATTTT
TRBV15	TRBJ1-6	NA	few	CATSTSVGSLNSPLHF	TGTGCCACCAGCACCTCCGTGGGCAGTCTGAATTCACCCCTCCACTTT
TRBV10-3	TRBJ1-1	TRBD1	NA	CATRQGTNTEAFF	TGTGCCACGCGACAGGGCACAAACACTGAAGCTTTCTTT
TRBV25-1	TRBJ2-1	TRBD2	few	CASSESGRRHNEQFF	TGTGCCAGCAGTGAAAGCGGGAGGCGCCACAATGAGCAGTTCTTC
TRBV6-5	TRBJ2-7	NA	few	CASSYRDRYYEQYF	TGTGCCAGCAGTTACCGGGACCGATATTACGAGCAGTACTTC
TRBV9	TRBJ2-1	TRBD2	NA	CASSIGLADYNEQFF	TGTGCCAGCAGCATTGGACTAGCGGACTACAATGAGCAGTTCTTC
TRBV28	TRBJ1-1	NA	NA	CASSPDRRGAEAFF	TGTGCCAGCAGTCCTGATCGCCGGGGCGCGGAAGCTTTCTTT
TRBV5-6	TRBJ2-4	NA	few	CASSPRREGTNIQYF	TGTGCCAGCAGCCCACGACGGGAAGGGACAAACATTCAGTACTTC
TRBV5-1	TRBJ2-7	NA	few	CASSLPLQNEQYF	TGCGCCAGCAGCTTGCCCCTTCAGAACGAGCAGTACTTC
TRBV6-6	TRBJ2-4	NA	few	CASRNRVGDIQYF	TGTGCCAGCAGAAACAGGGTTGGAGACATTCAGTACTTC
TRBV7-9	TRBJ2-2	NA	few	CASWGRAGELFF	TGTGCCAGCTGGGGCAGGGCCGGGGAGCTGTTTTTT
TRBV15	TRBJ1-5	NA	NA	CATSRVPGRNQPQHF	TGTGCCACCAGCAGAGTTCCGGGACGAAATCAGCCCCAGCATTTT
TRBV28	TRBJ2-1	NA	NA	CASSSSPQRAKANEQFF	TGTGCCAGCAGTTCGAGCCCCCAACGAGCAAAGGCCAATGAGCAGTTCTTC
TRBV19	TRBJ2-5	TRBD1	NA	CASTVTGEETQYF	TGTGCCAGTACCGTTACAGGGGAAGAGACCCAGTACTTC
TRBV7-2	TRBJ1-3	NA	NA	CASSLRQSGNTIYF	TGTGCCAGCAGCTTAAGACAGTCTGGAAACACCATATATTTT
TRBV11-1	TRBJ2-3	NA	few	CASSLGAAGTDTQYF	TGTGCCAGCAGCTTAGGGGCAGCCGGCACAGATACGCAGTATTTT
TRBV18	TRBJ2-2	NA	few	CASSPPSRANTGELFF	TGTGCCAGCTCACCCCCAAGTAGGGCGAACACCGGGGAGCTGTTTTTT
TRBV28	TRBJ1-1	NA	NA	CASRKAGALNTEAFF	TGTGCCAGCAGAAAGGCAGGGGCCTTGAACACTGAAGCTTTCTTT
TRBV19	TRBJ2-3	NA	NA	CASKSGTNTQYF	TGTGCCAGTAAGAGCGGCACGAATACGCAGTATTTT